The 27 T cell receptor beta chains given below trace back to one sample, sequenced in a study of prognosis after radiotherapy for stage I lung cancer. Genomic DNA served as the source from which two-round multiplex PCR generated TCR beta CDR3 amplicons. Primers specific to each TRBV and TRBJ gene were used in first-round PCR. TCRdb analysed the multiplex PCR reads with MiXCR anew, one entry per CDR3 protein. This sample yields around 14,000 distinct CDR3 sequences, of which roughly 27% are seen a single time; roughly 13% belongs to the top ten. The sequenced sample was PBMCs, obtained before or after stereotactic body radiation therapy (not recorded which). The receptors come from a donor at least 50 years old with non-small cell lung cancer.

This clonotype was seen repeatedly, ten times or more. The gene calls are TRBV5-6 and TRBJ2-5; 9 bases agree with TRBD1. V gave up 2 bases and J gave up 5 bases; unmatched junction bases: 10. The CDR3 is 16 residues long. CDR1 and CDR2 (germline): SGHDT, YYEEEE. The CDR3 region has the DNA TGTGCCAGCAGCTTAACCCCGGGACAGGGCCGGGAGACCCAGTACTTC. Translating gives CASSLTPGQGRETQYF.

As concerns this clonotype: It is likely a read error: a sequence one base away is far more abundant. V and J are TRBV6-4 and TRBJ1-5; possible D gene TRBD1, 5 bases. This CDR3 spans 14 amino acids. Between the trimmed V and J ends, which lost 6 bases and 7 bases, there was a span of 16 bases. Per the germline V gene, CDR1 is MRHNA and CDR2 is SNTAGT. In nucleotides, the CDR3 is TGTGCCAGCAGGCCCGATCCGAGGGACCAGCCCCAGCATTTT. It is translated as CASRPDPRDQPQHF.

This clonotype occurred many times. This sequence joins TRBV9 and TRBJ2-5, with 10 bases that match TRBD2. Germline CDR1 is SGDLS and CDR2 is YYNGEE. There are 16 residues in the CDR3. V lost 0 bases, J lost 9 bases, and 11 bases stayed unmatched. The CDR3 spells CASSVGLAGAYEAQYF. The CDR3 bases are TGTGCCAGCAGCGTAGGTCTAGCGGGGGCTTATGAGGCCCAGTACTTC.

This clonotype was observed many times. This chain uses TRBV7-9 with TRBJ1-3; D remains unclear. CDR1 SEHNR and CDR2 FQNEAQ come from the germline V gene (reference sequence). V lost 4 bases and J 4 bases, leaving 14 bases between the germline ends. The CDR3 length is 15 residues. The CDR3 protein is CASSSRVVAGNTIYF. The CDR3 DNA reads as TGTGCCAGCAGCTCCAGAGTGGTGGCCGGAAACACCATATATTTT.

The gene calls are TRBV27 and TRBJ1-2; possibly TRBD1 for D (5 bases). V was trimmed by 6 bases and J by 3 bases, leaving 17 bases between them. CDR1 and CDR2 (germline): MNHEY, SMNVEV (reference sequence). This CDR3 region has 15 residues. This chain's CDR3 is CASRLPRGAYYGYTF. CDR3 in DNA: TGTGCCAGCAGACTTCCAAGGGGCGCCTACTATGGCTACACCTTC.

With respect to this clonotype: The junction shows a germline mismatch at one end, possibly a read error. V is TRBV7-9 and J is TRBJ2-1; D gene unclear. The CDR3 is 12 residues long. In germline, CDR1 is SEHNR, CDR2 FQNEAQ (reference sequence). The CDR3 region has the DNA TGTGCCACCAGCCTTACATCCAATGAGCAGTTCTTC. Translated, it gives CATSLTSNEQFF. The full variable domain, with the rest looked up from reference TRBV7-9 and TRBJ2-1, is DTGVSQNPRHKITKRGQNVTFRCDPISEHNRLYWYRQTLGQGPEFLTYFQNEAQLEKSRLLSDRFSAERPKGSFSTLEIQRTEQGDSAMYLCATSLTSNEQFFGPGTRLTVL.

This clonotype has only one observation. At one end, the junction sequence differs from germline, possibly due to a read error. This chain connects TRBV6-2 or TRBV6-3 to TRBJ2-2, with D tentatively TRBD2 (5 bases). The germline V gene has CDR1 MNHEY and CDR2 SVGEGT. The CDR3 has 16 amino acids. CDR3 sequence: CASIPSRRTNTGEPFF. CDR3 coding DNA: TGTGCCAGCATCCCGTCGAGGAGGACGAACACCGGGGAGCCGTTTTTT.

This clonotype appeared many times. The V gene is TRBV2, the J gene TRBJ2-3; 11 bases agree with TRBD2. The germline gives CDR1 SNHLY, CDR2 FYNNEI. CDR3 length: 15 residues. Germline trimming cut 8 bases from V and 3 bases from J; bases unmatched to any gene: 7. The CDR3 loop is CASGTSGSATDTQYF. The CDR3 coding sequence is TGTGCCAGCGGAACTAGCGGGAGTGCGACAGATACGCAGTATTTT. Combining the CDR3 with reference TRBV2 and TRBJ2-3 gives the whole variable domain EPEVTQTPSHQVTQMGQEVILRCVPISNHLYFYWYRQILGQKVEFLVSFYNNEISEKSEIFDDQFSVERPDGSNFTLKIRSTKLEDSAMYFCASGTSGSATDTQYFGPGTRLTVL.

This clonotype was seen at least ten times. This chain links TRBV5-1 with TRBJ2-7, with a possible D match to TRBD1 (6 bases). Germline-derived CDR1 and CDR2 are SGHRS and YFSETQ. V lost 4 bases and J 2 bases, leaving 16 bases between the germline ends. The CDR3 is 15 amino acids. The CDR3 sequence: CASSRTEVDPYEQYF. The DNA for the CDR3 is TGCGCCAGCAGCCGGACAGAGGTGGACCCCTACGAGCAGTACTTC.

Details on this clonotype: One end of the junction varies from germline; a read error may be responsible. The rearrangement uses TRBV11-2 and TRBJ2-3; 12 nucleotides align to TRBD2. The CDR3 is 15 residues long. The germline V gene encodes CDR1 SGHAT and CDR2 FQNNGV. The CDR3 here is CASSLGTSGTGTQYF. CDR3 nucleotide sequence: TGTGCCAGCAGCTTAGGGACTAGCGGGACTGGTACGCAATATTTT. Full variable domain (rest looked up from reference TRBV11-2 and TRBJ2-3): EAGVAQSPRYKIIEKRQSVAFWCNPISGHATLYWYQQILGQGPKLLIQFQNNGVVDDSQLPKDRFSAERLKGVDSTLKIQPAKLEDSAVYLCASSLGTSGTGTQYFGPGTRLTVL.

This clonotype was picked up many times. The CDR3 nucleotides read TGTGCCAGCAGCTTGGGGTCAGGGAGTACGGGCGAGCAGTACTTC. It codes for CASSLGSGSTGEQYF. The rearrangement links TRBV5-4 to TRBJ2-7; tentatively, D is TRBD1 or TRBD2 (5 bases each). V lost 0 bases, J lost 6 bases, and 16 bases lay in between. Looked up from germline, CDR1 is SGHNT and CDR2 is YYREEE (reference sequence). The CDR3 extends over 15 amino acids.

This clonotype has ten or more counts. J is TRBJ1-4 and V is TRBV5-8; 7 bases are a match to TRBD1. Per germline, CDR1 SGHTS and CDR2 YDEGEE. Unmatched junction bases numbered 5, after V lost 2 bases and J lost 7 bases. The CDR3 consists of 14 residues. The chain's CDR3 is CASSFGTAGEKLFF. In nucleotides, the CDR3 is TGTGCCAGCAGCTTCGGGACAGCTGGTGAAAAACTGTTTTTT.

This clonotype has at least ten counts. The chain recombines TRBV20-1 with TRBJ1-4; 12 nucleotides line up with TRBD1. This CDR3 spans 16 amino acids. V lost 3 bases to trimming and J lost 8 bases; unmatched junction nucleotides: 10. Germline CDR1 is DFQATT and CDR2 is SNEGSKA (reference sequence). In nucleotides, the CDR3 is TGCAGTGCTAGTCCCGCCAAAGGGACAGGGGGCGAAAAACTGTTTTTT. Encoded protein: CSASPAKGTGGEKLFF.

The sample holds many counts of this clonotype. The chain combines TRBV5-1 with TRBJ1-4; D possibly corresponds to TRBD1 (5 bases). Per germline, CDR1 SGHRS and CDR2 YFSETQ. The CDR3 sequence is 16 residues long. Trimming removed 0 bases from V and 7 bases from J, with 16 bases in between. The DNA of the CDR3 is TGCGCCAGCAGCTTGGGGACACGTGGAGGTGGTGAAAAACTGTTTTTT. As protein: CASSLGTRGGGEKLFF.

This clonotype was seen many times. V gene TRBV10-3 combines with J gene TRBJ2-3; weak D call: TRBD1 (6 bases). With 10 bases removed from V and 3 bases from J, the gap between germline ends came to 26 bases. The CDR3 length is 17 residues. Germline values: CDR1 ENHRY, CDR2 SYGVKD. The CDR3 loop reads CATSPGTRPKLTDTQYF. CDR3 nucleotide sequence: TGTGCCACTAGTCCCGGGACAAGACCCAAACTTACAGATACGCAGTATTTT.

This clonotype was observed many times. The CDR3 region is CASSEVERGAETQYF. CDR3 nucleotides: TGTGCCAGCAGTGAAGTCGAAAGGGGGGCCGAGACCCAGTACTTC. This chain joins TRBV6-1 and TRBJ2-5; either TRBD1 or TRBD2 may supply D (6 bases each). Germline CDR1 and CDR2: MNHNS and SASEGT. The CDR3 extends over 15 amino acids. Trimming stripped 1 base from V and 5 bases from J, with 14 bases between.

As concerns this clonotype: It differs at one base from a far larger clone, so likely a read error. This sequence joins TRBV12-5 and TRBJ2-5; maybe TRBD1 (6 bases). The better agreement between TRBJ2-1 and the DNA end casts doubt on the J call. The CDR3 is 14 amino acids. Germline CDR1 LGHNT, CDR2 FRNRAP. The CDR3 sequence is CASGLGGGYNDQFF. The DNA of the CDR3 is TGTGCTAGTGGTTTAGGGGGTGGGTACAATGATCAGTTCTTC.

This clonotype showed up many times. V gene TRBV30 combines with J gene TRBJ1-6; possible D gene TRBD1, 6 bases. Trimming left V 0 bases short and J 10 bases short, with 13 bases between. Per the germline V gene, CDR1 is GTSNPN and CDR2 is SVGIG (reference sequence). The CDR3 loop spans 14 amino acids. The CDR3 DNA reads TGTGCCTGGAGTGTACTGGGGGCGCAATCACCCCTCCACTTT. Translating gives CAWSVLGAQSPLHF.

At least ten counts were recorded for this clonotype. CDR3 nucleotide sequence: TGTGCCACCAGTGACCAGGCGTGGGGGGGCACTTTCTTT. This translates into CATSDQAWGGTFF. The chain has TRBV24-1 and TRBJ1-1, with a tentative D call TRBD1 (6 bases). With 4 bases removed from V and 12 bases from J, the gap between germline ends came to 17 bases. The germline gives CDR1 KGHDR, CDR2 SFDVKD. CDR3 length equals 13 residues.

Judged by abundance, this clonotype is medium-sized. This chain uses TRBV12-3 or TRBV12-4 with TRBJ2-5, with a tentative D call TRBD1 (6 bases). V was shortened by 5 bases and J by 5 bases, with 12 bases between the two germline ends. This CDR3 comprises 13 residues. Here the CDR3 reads CASSIQGRETQYF. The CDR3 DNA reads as TGTGCCAGCAGTATACAGGGCAGGGAGACCCAGTACTTC.

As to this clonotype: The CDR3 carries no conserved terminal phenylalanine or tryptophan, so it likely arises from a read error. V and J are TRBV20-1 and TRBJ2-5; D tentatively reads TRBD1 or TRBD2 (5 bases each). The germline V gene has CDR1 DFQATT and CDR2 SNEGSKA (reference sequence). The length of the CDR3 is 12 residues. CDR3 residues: CRVPRGGETQYL. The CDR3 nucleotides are TGCAGGGTTCCGCGTGGGGGAGAGACCCAGTACCTC.

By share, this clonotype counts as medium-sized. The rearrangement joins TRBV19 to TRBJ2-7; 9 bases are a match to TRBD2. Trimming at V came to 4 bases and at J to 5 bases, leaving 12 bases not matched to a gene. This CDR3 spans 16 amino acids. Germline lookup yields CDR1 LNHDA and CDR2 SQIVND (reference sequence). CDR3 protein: CASSTYPTSGNHEQYF. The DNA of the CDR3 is TGTGCCAGTAGTACCTACCCGACTAGCGGCAATCACGAGCAGTACTTC.

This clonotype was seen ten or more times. For the CDR3, the DNA is TGTGCCAGCAGCCCCGGACAGGGTGGGTGGAATGAGCAGTTCTTC. Protein product: CASSPGQGGWNEQFF. The V and J genes are TRBV5-4 and TRBJ2-1; 8 bases map to TRBD1. The V and J ends lost 4 bases and 7 bases, in that order; junction bases with no gene match: 10. CDR1 SGHNT and CDR2 YYREEE come from the germline V gene (reference sequence). The CDR3 consists of 15 residues.

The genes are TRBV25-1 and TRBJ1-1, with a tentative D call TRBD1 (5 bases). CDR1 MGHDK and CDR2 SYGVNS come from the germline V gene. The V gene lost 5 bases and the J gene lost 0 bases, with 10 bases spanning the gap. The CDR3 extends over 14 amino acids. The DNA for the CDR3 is TGTGCCAGCAGTAGACAGCCGATGAACACTGAAGCTTTCTTT. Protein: CASSRQPMNTEAFF.

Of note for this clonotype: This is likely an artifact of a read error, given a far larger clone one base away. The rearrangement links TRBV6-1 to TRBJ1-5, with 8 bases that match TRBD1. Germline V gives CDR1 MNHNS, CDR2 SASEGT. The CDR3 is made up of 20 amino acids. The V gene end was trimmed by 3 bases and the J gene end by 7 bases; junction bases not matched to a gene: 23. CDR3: CASSDSIQHQRTGWFQPQHF. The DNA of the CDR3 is TGTGCCAGCAGTGACTCGATCCAGCACCAAAGGACAGGGTGGTTCCAGCCCCAGCATTTT.

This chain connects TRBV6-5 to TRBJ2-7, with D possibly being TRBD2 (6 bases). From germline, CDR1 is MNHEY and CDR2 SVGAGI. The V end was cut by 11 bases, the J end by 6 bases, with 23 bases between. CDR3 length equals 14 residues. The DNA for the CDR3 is TGTGCCGGAAGTTACGGGGGACTCCTGGGCGAGCAGTACTTC. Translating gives CAGSYGGLLGEQYF.

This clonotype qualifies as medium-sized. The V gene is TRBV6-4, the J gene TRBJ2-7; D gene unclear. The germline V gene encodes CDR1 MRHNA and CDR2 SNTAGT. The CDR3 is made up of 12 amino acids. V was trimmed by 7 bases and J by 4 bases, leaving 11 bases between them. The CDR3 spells CASNVMRYEQYF. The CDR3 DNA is TGTGCCAGCAACGTAATGCGGTACGAGCAGTACTTC.